Listed here is a single T cell receptor (beta chain). The sample carries other DNA sequences with the same CDR3. CDR1 MNHEY and CDR2 SVGAGI come from the germline V gene. This CDR3 is built from 15 residues. With 0 bases clipped from V and 6 bases from J, the junction kept 3 bases outside the gene matches. The record originates from a study of cytomegalovirus exposure and HLA in healthy donors. Only in-frame clones appear in the TCRdb table, and some are missing; sequencing was by immunoSEQ multiplex PCR. The sample has some 270,000 clones; approximately 83% are singletons. This TCR was recovered from a woman younger than 35 in good health and CMV-seronegative. Input material: PBMCs. The V call is TRBV6-5, the J call TRBJ1-3; 9 bases line up with TRBD1. For the CDR3, the DNA is TGTGCCAGCAGTTACTCGGGACAGGGTATAAACACCATATATTTT. Its translation: CASSYSGQGINTIYF.